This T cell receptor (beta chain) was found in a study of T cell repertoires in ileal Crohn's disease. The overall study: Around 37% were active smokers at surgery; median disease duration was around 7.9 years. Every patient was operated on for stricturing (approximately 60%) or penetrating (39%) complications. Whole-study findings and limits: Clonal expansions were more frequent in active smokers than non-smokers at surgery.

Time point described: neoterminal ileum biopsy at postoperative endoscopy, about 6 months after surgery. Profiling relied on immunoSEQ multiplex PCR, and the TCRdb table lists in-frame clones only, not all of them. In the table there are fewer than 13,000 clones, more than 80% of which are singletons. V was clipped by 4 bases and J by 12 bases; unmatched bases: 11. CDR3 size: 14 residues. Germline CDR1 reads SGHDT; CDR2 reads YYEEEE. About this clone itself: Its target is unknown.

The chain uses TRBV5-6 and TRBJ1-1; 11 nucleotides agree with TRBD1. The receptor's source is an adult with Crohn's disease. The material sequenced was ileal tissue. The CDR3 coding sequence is TGTGCCAGCAGCGGAGGGACAGGGGGTAGGGATTCTTTCTTT. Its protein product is CASSGGTGGRDSFF.